These 17 T cell receptor beta chains were all obtained from the same sample, sequenced in a study of somatic mutations in cytotoxic T cells in rheumatoid arthritis. Sequenced by immunoSEQ multiplex PCR; TCRdb stores in-frame clones only, minus some. The data hold approximately 19,000 clones, with 60% to 85% observed a single time. The sequenced material came from CD8+ T cells sorted from blood. These receptors came from an adult with rheumatoid arthritis.

The gene calls are TRBV10-2 and TRBJ2-7; no definite D call. The CDR3 consists of 12 residues. Germline-derived CDR1 and CDR2 are WSHSY and SAAADI. V dropped 4 bases and J dropped 5 bases, with 9 bases sitting between them. The CDR3: CASSAISNEQYF. In nucleotides, the CDR3 is TGCGCCAGCAGTGCTATTTCCAACGAGCAGTACTTC.

The V call is TRBV30, the J call TRBJ1-1; D is uncertain. Deletions cut 1 base from V and 1 base from J, with 4 bases between. The germline CDR1 and CDR2 sequences are GTSNPN and SVGIG (reference sequence). The CDR3 covers 12 residues. In nucleotides, the CDR3 is TGTGCCTGGAGTGAAGGGAACACTGAAGCTTTCTTT. Protein product: CAWSEGNTEAFF.

V is TRBV7-9 and J is TRBJ1-3; no clear D. The germline V gene encodes CDR1 SEHNR and CDR2 FQNEAQ (reference sequence). V gave up 2 bases and J gave up 2 bases, with 1 base separating them. There are 12 residues in the CDR3. The CDR3 nucleotides are TGTGCCAGCAGCTTAACTGGAAACACCATATATTTT. Translating it yields CASSLTGNTIYF. The full variable domain, completed using reference TRBV7-9 and TRBJ1-3, is DTGVSQNPRHKITKRGQNVTFRCDPISEHNRLYWYRQTLGQGPEFLTYFQNEAQLEKSRLLSDRFSAERPKGSFSTLEIQRTEQGDSAMYLCASSLTGNTIYFGEGSWLTVV.

A few counts support this clone. V usage is TRBV7-9 and J usage is TRBJ2-7, with unresolved D. This CDR3 is built from 12 residues. V was pared by 3 bases and J by 2 bases, with 5 bases between. The germline V gene has CDR1 SEHNR and CDR2 FQNEAQ (reference sequence). CDR3 sequence reads: CASSLRTYEQYF. In nucleotides, the CDR3 is TGTGCCAGCAGCTTGAGAACCTACGAGCAGTACTTC.

The rearrangement uses TRBV2 and TRBJ2-1, with a tentative D call TRBD1 (6 bases). Germline CDR1 reads SNHLY; CDR2 reads FYNNEI. The CDR3 sequence is 14 residues long. Trimming removed 4 bases from V and 5 bases from J, with 12 bases in between. The DNA for the CDR3 is TGTGCCAGCAGTGCCGATCCAGGGGACAATGAGCAGTTCTTC. Translation gives CASSADPGDNEQFF.

This chain links TRBV14 with TRBJ2-7; no clear D gene. Germline assignment: CDR1 SGHDN and CDR2 FVKESK. Trimming pared 1 base from V and 4 bases from J, leaving 11 bases between. The CDR3 loop spans 14 amino acids. The CDR3 loop reads CASSQGAAPYEQYF. CDR3 DNA sequence: TGTGCCAGCAGCCAAGGGGCAGCTCCTTACGAGCAGTACTTC. Full variable domain (missing parts from reference TRBV14 and TRBJ2-7): EAGVTQFPSHSVIEKGQTVTLRCDPISGHDNLYWYRRVMGKEIKFLLHFVKESKQDESGMPNNRFLAERTGGTYSTLKVQPAELEDSGVYFCASSQGAAPYEQYFGPGTRLTVT.

The gene calls are TRBV19 and TRBJ1-5, with no clear D. The CDR3 has 12 amino acids. V shed 7 bases and J shed 2 bases, with 6 bases lying between them. Germline V gene sequence: CDR1 LNHDA, CDR2 SQIVND (reference sequence). The CDR3: CASNLGNQPQHF. The CDR3 coding sequence is TGTGCCAGTAATCTAGGCAATCAGCCCCAGCATTTT.

The J gene is TRBJ1-5, the V gene TRBV6-6; possible D gene TRBD1, 5 bases. Germline V gives CDR1 MNHNY, CDR2 SVGAGI (reference sequence). Between the trimmed V and J ends, which lost 4 bases and 6 bases, there was a span of 13 bases. The CDR3 totals 14 residues. The CDR3 loop is CASSSEGPGQPQHF. DNA for the CDR3: TGTGCCAGCAGTTCGGAGGGGCCCGGTCAGCCCCAGCATTTT.

This chain uses TRBV7-9 with TRBJ1-2; D not resolved. CDR3 size: 13 residues. Trimming stripped 6 bases from V and 5 bases from J, with 13 bases between. CDR1 is SEHNR, CDR2 FQNEAQ, per germline (reference sequence). This CDR3 is CASRLDFNYGYTF. CDR3 nucleotide sequence: TGTGCCAGCAGGCTGGACTTCAATTATGGCTACACCTTC.

The chain links TRBV15 to TRBJ1-3; 10 bases are a match to TRBD1. The length of the CDR3 is 16 residues. Trimming took 4 bases from V and 4 from J; bases not matched to a gene: 7. Germline CDR1 LNHNV, CDR2 YYDKDF (reference sequence). CDR3 DNA: TGTGCCACCAGCACGGGGACAGGGGAGGCCGGAAACACCATATATTTT. This translates into CATSTGTGEAGNTIYF.

This clone was detected once. V usage is TRBV2 and J usage is TRBJ2-2; 9 bases map to TRBD1. Germline values: CDR1 SNHLY, CDR2 FYNNEI. With V trimmed by 3 bases and J by 6 bases, 14 bases remained unmatched. CDR3 length: 18 amino acids. CDR3 residues: CASSEIPDRGFFPGELFF. CDR3 coding DNA: TGTGCCAGCAGTGAGATTCCGGACAGGGGATTTTTTCCCGGGGAGCTGTTTTTT.

The rearrangement links TRBV5-1 to TRBJ2-7, with a tentative D call TRBD2 (6 bases). Germline-derived CDR1 and CDR2 are SGHRS and YFSETQ. V was cut by 7 bases and J by 0 bases, with 11 bases left in between. The CDR3 is 13 residues long. Written as DNA, the CDR3 is TGCGCCAGCTGGGGGGAGCCCTCCTACGAGCAGTACTTC. Protein sequence: CASWGEPSYEQYF.

This chain uses TRBV27 with TRBJ2-1, with D perhaps TRBD1 (5 bases). The length of the CDR3 is 13 residues. Germline V gene data show CDR1 as MNHEY and CDR2 as SMNVEV (reference sequence). Trimming took 5 bases from V and 5 from J, leaving 10 bases between them. CDR3 coding DNA: TGTGCCAGCAGTCATGGGGCAGACAATGAGCAGTTCTTC. Translating gives CASSHGADNEQFF.

This clone was seen more than once but under ten times. The V call is TRBV14, the J call TRBJ2-5; possibly TRBD1 for D (6 bases). Germline CDR1 reads SGHDN; CDR2 reads FVKESK. V was clipped by 3 bases and J by 4 bases, with 15 bases between them. CDR3 size: 15 residues. CDR3 coding DNA: TGTGCCAGCAGCCATTTTAACAGGGCAATAGAGACCCAGTACTTC. Translation gives CASSHFNRAIETQYF. Together with reference TRBV14 and TRBJ2-5, the CDR3 gives the full variable domain: EAGVTQFPSHSVIEKGQTVTLRCDPISGHDNLYWYRRVMGKEIKFLLHFVKESKQDESGMPNNRFLAERTGGTYSTLKVQPAELEDSGVYFCASSHFNRAIETQYFGPGTRLLVL.

The rearrangement joins TRBV6-5 to TRBJ2-7; D is unresolved. Trimming took 4 bases from V and 3 from J, leaving 10 bases between them. From germline, CDR1 is MNHEY and CDR2 SVGAGI. The CDR3 extends over 13 amino acids. CDR3 bases: TGTGCCAGCAGTTCCTCCGAATTCTACGAGCAGTACTTC. Translating it yields CASSSSEFYEQYF.

The chain carries TRBV19 and TRBJ2-1; D perhaps matches TRBD1 (5 bases). CDR3 length: 12 amino acids. Looked up from germline, CDR1 is LNHDA and CDR2 is SQIVND (reference sequence). The ends were cut back, 2 bases at V and 11 bases at J, with 10 bases in the middle. CDR3 sequence: CASSIMGRQQFF. CDR3 sequence (DNA): TGTGCCAGTAGTATAATGGGGCGACAGCAGTTCTTC.

The chain links TRBV2 to TRBJ2-3, with a tentative D call TRBD2 (5 bases). Trimming shortened V by 7 bases and J by 6 bases, and 14 bases separated the two germline ends. Germline CDR1 SNHLY, CDR2 FYNNEI. The length of the CDR3 is 13 residues. Here the CDR3 reads CASTRWEFDTQYF. CDR3 in DNA: TGTGCCAGCACGAGGTGGGAGTTCGATACGCAGTATTTT.